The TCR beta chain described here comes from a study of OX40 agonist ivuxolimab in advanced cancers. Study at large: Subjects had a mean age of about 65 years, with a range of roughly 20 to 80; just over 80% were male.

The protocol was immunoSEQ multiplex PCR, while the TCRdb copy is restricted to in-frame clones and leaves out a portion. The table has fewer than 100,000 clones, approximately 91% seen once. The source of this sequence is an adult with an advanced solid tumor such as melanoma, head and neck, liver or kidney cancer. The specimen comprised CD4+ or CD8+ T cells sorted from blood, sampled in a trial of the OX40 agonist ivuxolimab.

The CDR3 sequence is CASSRSDTQYF. The CDR3 nucleotides read TGTGCCAGCAGCCGTTCAGATACGCAGTATTTT. This chain connects TRBV7-1 to TRBJ2-3, with no clear D. TRBV7-1 is flagged as an ORF with uncertain function. V was trimmed by 5 bases and J by 4 bases, leaving 4 bases between them. The CDR3 spans 11 residues.